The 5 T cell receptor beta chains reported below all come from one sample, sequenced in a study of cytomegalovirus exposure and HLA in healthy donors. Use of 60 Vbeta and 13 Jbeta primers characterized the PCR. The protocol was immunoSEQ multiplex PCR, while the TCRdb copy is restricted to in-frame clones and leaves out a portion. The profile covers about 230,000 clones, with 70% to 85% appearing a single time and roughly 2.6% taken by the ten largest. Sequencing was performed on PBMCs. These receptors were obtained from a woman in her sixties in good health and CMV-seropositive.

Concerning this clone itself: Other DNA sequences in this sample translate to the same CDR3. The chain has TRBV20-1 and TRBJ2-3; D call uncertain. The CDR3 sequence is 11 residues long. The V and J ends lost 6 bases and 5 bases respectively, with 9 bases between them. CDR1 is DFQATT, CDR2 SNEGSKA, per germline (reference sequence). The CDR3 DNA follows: TGCAGTGCCCCCCTAGGAGATACGCAGTATTTT. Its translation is CSAPLGDTQYF.

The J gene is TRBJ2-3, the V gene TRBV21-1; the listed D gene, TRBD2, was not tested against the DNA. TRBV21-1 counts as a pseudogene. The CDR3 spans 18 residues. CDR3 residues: CASKEKWENINGTDTQYF. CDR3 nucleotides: TGTGCCAGCAAGGAAAAGTGGGAGAACATCAACGGCACAGATACGCAGTATTTT.

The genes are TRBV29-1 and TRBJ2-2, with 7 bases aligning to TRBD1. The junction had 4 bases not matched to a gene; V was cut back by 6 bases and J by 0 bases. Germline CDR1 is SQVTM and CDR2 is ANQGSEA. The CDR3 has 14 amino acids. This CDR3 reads CSVTGTANTGELFF. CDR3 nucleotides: TGCAGCGTGACCGGGACAGCGAACACCGGGGAGCTGTTTTTT.

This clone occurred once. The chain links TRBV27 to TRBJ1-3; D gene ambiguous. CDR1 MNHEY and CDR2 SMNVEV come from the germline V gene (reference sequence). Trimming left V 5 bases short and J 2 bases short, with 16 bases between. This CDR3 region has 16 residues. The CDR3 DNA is TGTGCCAGCAGTCCTCGTCCAGAAACGACTGGAAACACCATATATTTT. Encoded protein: CASSPRPETTGNTIYF.

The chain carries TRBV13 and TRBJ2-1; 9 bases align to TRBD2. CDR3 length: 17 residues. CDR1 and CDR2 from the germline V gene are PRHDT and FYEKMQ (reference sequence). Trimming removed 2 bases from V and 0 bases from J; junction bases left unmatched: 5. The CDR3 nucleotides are TGTGCCAGCAGCTTACTAGCGGGAAGCCTCTCCTACAATGAGCAGTTCTTC. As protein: CASSLLAGSLSYNEQFF.